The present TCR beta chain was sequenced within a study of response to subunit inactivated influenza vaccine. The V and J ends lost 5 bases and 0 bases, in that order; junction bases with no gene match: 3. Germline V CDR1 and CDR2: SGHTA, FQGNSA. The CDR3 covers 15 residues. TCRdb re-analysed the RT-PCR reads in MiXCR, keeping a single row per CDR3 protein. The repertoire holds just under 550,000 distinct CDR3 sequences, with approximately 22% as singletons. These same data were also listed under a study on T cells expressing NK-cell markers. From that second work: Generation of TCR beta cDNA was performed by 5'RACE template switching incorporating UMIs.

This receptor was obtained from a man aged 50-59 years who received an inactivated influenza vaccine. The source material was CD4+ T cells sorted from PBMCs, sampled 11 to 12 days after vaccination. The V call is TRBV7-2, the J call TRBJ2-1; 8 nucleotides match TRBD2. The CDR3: CASSQAGASYNEQFF. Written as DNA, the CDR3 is TGTGCCAGCAGCCAAGCGGGGGCCTCCTACAATGAGCAGTTCTTC. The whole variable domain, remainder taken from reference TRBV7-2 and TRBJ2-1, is GAGVSQSPSNKVTEKGKDVELRCDPISGHTALYWYRQSLGQGLEFLIYFQGNSAPDKSGLPSDRFSAERTGGSVSTLTIQRTQQEDSAVYLCASSQAGASYNEQFFGPGTRLTVL.